The following is a T cell receptor beta chain sequence with its context. The data derive from a study of blood T cell repertoires in COVID-19. In the study overall: From the United States, Italy and Spain came samples of acute and convalescent COVID-19. The analysed material was cDNA or gDNA that came from T cells, B-cell-depleted T cells, or PBMCs.

In germline, CDR1 is WSHSY, CDR2 SAAADI. V shed 2 bases and J 6 bases; nucleotides not matched to a gene: 8. The CDR3 is 17 residues long. Original analysis: By means of reference gene primer amplification, nucleated cell counts were estimated. Data came from immunoSEQ multiplex PCR; TCRdb stores just in-frame clones and leaves some out. V, J and clone size are taken as reported in that table, and D and trimming were inferred from the DNA itself. The sample lists some 310,000 clones; roughly 84% were seen once. The sample consisted of peripheral blood. The rearrangement uses TRBV10-2 and TRBJ2-1; 12 positions agree with TRBD2. The sequence was collected from a man aged 50 or older with active or convalescent COVID-19. The CDR3 bases are TGCGCCAGCAGTGAGCGGCTAGCGGGAGGGCTAGGCAATGAGCAGTTCTTC. Protein: CASSERLAGGLGNEQFF.